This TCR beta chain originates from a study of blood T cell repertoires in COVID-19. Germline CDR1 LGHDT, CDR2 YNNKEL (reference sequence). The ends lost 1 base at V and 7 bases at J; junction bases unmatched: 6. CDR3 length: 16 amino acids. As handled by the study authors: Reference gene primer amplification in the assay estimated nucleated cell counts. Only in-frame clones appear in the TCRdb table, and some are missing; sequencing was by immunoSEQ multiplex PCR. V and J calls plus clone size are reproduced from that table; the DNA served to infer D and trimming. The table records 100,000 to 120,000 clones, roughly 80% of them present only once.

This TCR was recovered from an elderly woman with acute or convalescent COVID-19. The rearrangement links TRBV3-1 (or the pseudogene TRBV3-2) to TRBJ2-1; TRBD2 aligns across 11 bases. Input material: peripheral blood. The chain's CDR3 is CASSQVASGRMNEQFF. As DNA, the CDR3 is TGTGCCAGCAGCCAAGTAGCTAGCGGGAGGATGAATGAGCAGTTCTTC.